This entry is about one TCR beta chain. Its antigen is not identified. The PCR ran on 60 Vbeta and 13 Jbeta primers. Sequenced by immunoSEQ multiplex PCR; TCRdb stores in-frame clones only, minus some. The table shows around 36,000 clones, with 81% occurring only once. Healthy bone marrow donors supplied every sample. This record comes from a study of cytomegalovirus exposure and HLA in healthy donors. Overall study results and limits: Cytomegalovirus-associated status was assigned to approximately 160 TCR beta chains. On later analysis, the bulk of CMV-associated TCR beta chains appeared to be HLA-restricted.

This clonotype was obtained from a woman between 40 and 50 years old in good health and CMV-seronegative. The material sequenced was PBMCs.

This chain's CDR3 is CASRERTAQETQYF. CDR3 DNA sequence: TGTGCCAGCAGAGAGAGAACAGCCCAAGAGACCCAGTACTTC. The gene calls are TRBV2 and TRBJ2-5; D is undetermined. CDR3 length: 14 amino acids. The V end lost 6 bases, the J end lost 1 base, and 12 bases lay between the germline ends. Germline CDR1 SNHLY, CDR2 FYNNEI.